This T cell receptor beta chain was documented in a study of beta chain features in type 1 diabetes. This clone has more than one count but fewer than ten. Its antigen remains unknown. V gave up 3 bases and J gave up 1 base; unmatched junction bases: 2. CDR1 SGHTS and CDR2 YDEGEE come from the germline V gene. The CDR3 has 15 amino acids. Expressed TCRB transcripts got sequenced, as all isolated RNA was reverse transcribed. The protocol was immunoSEQ multiplex PCR, while the TCRdb copy is restricted to in-frame clones and leaves out a portion. This sample has about 150,000 clones, with around 8.5% found just once. The study, taken as a whole, reports: Insertions at VDJ junctions were less frequent in type 1 diabetes patients. These patients also deleted more nucleotides at the same junctions. The study notes PCR might favor shorter templates equally in patients and controls.

The chain links TRBV5-8 to TRBJ2-5; 11 nucleotides align to TRBD2. The sequencing sample was made of central memory CD4+ T cells from blood. The sequence was collected from a man between 18 and 29 years old in good health. The CDR3 DNA sequence: TGTGCCAGCAGCTCGGGACTAGCGGTCCAAGAGACCCAGTACTTC. As protein: CASSSGLAVQETQYF.